This T cell receptor (beta chain) was recovered during a study of blood T cell repertoires in COVID-19. Study-level information: Specimens from acute and convalescent COVID-19 originated in the United States, Italy and Spain. From T cells, B-cell-depleted T cells, or PBMCs came the material, which was cDNA or gDNA.

Germline V gene data show CDR1 as SNHLY and CDR2 as FYNNEI. With 6 bases clipped from V and 4 bases from J, the junction kept 9 bases outside the gene matches. The CDR3 sequence is 15 residues long. As processed by the authors: From reference gene primer amplification, estimates of nucleated cell counts were derived. The repertoire was sequenced with immunoSEQ multiplex PCR; TCRdb's copy has only in-frame clones and lacks some. V, J and clone size reflect that table, while D and trimming were determined from the DNA. The sample shows fewer than 500,000 clones, just over 85% of them seen only once. The V call is TRBV2, the J call TRBJ1-5; 7 bases map to TRBD1. The sample taken for sequencing was peripheral blood. The receptor was derived from a woman under 40 with active or convalescent COVID-19. This chain's CDR3 is CASSSTTGTNQPQHF. The CDR3 DNA follows: TGTGCCAGCAGCAGCACGACAGGGACTAATCAGCCCCAGCATTTT.